These 5 T cell receptor beta chains originate from one sample sequenced in a study of blood T cells in healthy people across ages. Primers used in a second PCR of roughly 6 to 12 cycles were a sample-barcoded 5' primer and a J-beta primer mix. From the 5' RACE reads, TCRdb called clonotypes with MiXCR, one entry per CDR3 protein. This sample has about 1.7 million distinct CDR3 sequences, with 28% found just once. The sample comprised blood. The origin of the receptors is a woman aged 25 to 39 in good health.

Concerning this clonotype itself: A read error is possible here, since a much larger clone lies one base away. The chain combines TRBV6-5 with TRBJ2-1; the D gene is possibly TRBD1 (8 bases). CDR1 MNHEY and CDR2 SVGAGI come from the germline V gene. Trimming pared 6 bases from V and 5 bases from J, leaving 17 bases between. The CDR3 spans 15 residues. The CDR3 is CASRGGDRSNNEQFF. The CDR3, as DNA: TGTGCCAGCAGAGGGGGGGACAGGAGCAACAATGAGCAGTTCTTC.

Details on this clonotype: The CDR3 end shows no conserved phenylalanine or tryptophan, and so a read error is likely. The rearrangement uses TRBV20-1 and TRBJ2-4; TRBD2 aligns across 7 bases. CDR1 is DFQATT and CDR2 is SNEGSKA in the germline V gene (reference sequence). CDR3 size: 17 residues. Unmatched junction bases numbered 15, after V lost 5 bases and J lost 2 bases. The CDR3 DNA reads as TGCAGTGCTGACCCGAGAGCGGGACCGGGGACCAAAAACATTCAGTACGTC. This translates into CSADPRAGPGTKNIQYV.

There are a few counts of this clonotype. The chain employs TRBV12-3 or TRBV12-4 and TRBJ1-1; tentatively, D is TRBD1 (6 bases). V lost 4 bases to trimming and J lost 3 bases, with 12 bases between them. The CDR3 length is 14 residues. The CDR3 spells CASSWRGADTEAFF. In nucleotides, the CDR3 is TGTGCCAGCAGTTGGAGGGGGGCTGACACTGAAGCTTTCTTT.

The chain has TRBV20-1 and TRBJ2-1; D not certain. This CDR3 has 15 amino acids. Germline CDR1 is DFQATT and CDR2 is SNEGSKA (reference sequence). Trimming stripped 3 bases from V and 6 bases from J, with 18 bases between. The CDR3: CSASPGGLAGNEQFF. CDR3 DNA sequence: TGCAGTGCTAGCCCCGGTGGGCTGGCTGGCAATGAGCAGTTCTTC.

With regard to this clonotype: A much larger clone lies one base from this, so it may be a read error. V gene TRBV6-5 combines with J gene TRBJ2-7; 7 bases are shared with TRBD1. The CDR3 contains 14 residues. Per germline, CDR1 MNHEY and CDR2 SVGAGI. The trim removed 5 bases at V and 3 bases at J, leaving 7 bases unmatched. The CDR3 protein is CASSDKQGHYEQYF. CDR3 bases: TGTGCCAGCAGTGACAAACAGGGGCACTACGAGCAGTACTTC.